This T cell receptor (beta chain) was recovered during a study of cytomegalovirus exposure and HLA in healthy donors. Whole-study findings and limits: As a later analysis showed, a missense DCLRE1C variant was linked to trimming of TCR beta V- and J-genes. Across donors, sequencing depth was assumed by presence/absence analyses to be roughly uniform. Three CMV-associated chains were confirmed in vitro to be specific for CMV antigens.

Germline lookup yields CDR1 ENHRY and CDR2 SYGVKD. CDR3 length equals 16 residues. V gave up 0 bases and J gave up 0 bases, with 8 bases separating them. About this clone itself: Its antigen is as yet unknown.

The study ran its PCR with 60 Vbeta and 13 Jbeta primers. Clones were read by immunoSEQ multiplex PCR, and TCRdb kept only the in-frame ones, dropping some. The sample holds more than 150,000 clones, roughly 74% seen once. This sequence was found in a woman aged 30 to 39 in good health and CMV-seropositive. The material sequenced was PBMCs. The V and J genes are TRBV10-3 and TRBJ1-4; no definite D call. CDR3 protein: CAISESPRTTNEKLFF. The CDR3, as DNA: TGTGCCATCAGTGAGTCCCCCCGTACAACTAATGAAAAACTGTTTTTT.